This T cell receptor beta chain was identified during a study of tumor and adjacent non-tumor tissue in lung cancer. Study-wide background: Aged about 31 to 80 years, patients included under 13 men and about five women with stage I to III disease.

Three rounds of nested PCR, following a modified ARM-PCR protocol, produced the TCRbeta library. In TCRdb, the multiplex PCR reads were re-called with MiXCR into one record per CDR3 protein. The sample holds about 75,000 distinct CDR3 sequences, about three quarters seen once. No cell sorting was done before RNA was extracted from the tissue. CDR1 and CDR2 (germline): MDHEN, SYDVKM. The CDR3 is made up of 14 amino acids. Regarding the study as a whole: Tumor tissue had significantly higher TCR diversity than normal lung.

To note about this clonotype: What it binds is not known. The junction departs from the called germline gene at one end, perhaps through a read error.

The sequenced sample was lung tumor tissue. J is TRBJ2-1 and V is TRBV28; D is possibly TRBD2 (6 bases). The sequence was obtained from a woman between 45 and 65 years old with non-small cell lung cancer. For the CDR3, the DNA is TGTGCCAGCAGTCGGAGGGCCTCCTACAATGAGCTGTTCTTC. Translated, it gives CASSRRASYNELFF. The entire variable domain, with the rest obtained from reference TRBV28 and TRBJ2-1, is as follows: DVKVTQSSRYLVKRTGEKVFLECVQDMDHENMFWYRQDPGLGLRLIYFSYDVKMKEKGDIPEGYSVSREKKERFSLILESASTNQTSMYLCASSRRASYNELFFGPGTRLTVL.